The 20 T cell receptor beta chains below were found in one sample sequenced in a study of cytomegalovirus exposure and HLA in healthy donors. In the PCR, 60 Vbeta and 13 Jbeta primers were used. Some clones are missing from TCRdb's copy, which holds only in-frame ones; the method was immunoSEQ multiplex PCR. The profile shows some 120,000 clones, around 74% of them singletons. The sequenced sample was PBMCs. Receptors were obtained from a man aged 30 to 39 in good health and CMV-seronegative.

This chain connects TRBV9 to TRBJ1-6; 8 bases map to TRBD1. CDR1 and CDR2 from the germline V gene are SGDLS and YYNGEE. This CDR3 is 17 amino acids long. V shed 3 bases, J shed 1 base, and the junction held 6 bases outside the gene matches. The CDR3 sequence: CASSDRQGPSYNSPLHF. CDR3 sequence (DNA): TGTGCCAGCAGCGACCGACAGGGGCCGTCCTATAATTCACCCCTCCACTTT.

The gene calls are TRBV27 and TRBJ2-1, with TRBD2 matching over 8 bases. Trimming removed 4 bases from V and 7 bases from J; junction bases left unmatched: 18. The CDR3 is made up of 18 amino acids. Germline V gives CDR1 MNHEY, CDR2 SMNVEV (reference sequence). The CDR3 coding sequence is TGTGCCAGCAGTTCAGGGGTTCGTGGAAGCGGGAGAGGTAATGAGCAGTTCTTC. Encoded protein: CASSSGVRGSGRGNEQFF.

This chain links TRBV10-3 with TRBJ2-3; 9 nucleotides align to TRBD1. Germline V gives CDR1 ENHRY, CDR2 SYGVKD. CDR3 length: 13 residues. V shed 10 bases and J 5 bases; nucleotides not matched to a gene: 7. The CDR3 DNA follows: TGTGCCACGCGGACAGGGGTGGGAGATACGCAGTATTTT. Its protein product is CATRTGVGDTQYF.

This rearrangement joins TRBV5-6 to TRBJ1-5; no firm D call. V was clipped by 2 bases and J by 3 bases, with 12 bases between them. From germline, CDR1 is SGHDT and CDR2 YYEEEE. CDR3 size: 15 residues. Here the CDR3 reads CASSLGPGNNQPQHF. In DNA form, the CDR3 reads TGTGCCAGCAGCTTAGGGCCGGGAAACAATCAGCCCCAGCATTTT.

The CDR3 DNA follows: TGTGCCAGCAGTTCCTATAGCGGGAGCACAGATACGCAGTATTTT. Protein product: CASSSYSGSTDTQYF. The J gene is TRBJ2-3, the V gene TRBV9; 7 bases agree with TRBD2. J was trimmed by 0 bases and V by 5 bases; bases with no gene match: 6. Germline assignment: CDR1 SGDLS and CDR2 YYNGEE. This CDR3 spans 15 amino acids.

CDR3 DNA sequence: TGTGCCAGCAGTTTATTGGCGGAAAACTACGAGCAGTACTTC. This encodes CASSLLAENYEQYF. The genes are TRBV28 and TRBJ2-7; unclear D gene. Germline CDR1 reads MDHEN; CDR2 reads SYDVKM. V dropped 1 base and J dropped 3 bases, with 10 bases sitting between them. The CDR3 covers 14 residues. Filled out from reference TRBV28 and TRBJ2-7, the complete variable domain reads DVKVTQSSRYLVKRTGEKVFLECVQDMDHENMFWYRQDPGLGLRLIYFSYDVKMKEKGDIPEGYSVSREKKERFSLILESASTNQTSMYLCASSLLAENYEQYFGPGTRLTVT.

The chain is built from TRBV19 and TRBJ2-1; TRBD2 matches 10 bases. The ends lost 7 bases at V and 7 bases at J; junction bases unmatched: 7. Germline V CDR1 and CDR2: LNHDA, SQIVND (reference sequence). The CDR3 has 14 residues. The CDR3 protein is CASTSSGGANEQFF. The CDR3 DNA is TGTGCCAGTACTTCAAGCGGGGGGGCAAATGAGCAGTTCTTC. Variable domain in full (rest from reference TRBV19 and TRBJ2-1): DGGITQSPKYLFRKEGQNVTLSCEQNLNHDAMYWYRQDPGQGLRLIYYSQIVNDFQKGDIAEGYSVSREKKESFPLTVTSAQKNPTAFYLCASTSSGGANEQFFGPGTRLTVL.

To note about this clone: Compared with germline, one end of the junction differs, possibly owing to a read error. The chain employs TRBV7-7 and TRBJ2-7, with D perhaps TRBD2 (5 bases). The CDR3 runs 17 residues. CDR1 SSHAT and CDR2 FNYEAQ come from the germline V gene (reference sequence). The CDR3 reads CASSRLPPGSGSYEQYF. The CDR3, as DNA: TGTGCTAGCAGCCGCCTCCCCCCGGGGTCGGGATCCTACGAGCAGTACTTC.

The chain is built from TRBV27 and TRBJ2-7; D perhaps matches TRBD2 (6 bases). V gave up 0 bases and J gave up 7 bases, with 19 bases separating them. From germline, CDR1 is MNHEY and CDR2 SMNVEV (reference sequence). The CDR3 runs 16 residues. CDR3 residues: CASSLSWRDRPREQYF. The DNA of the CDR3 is TGTGCCAGCAGTTTATCATGGCGGGATCGGCCGCGGGAGCAGTACTTC.

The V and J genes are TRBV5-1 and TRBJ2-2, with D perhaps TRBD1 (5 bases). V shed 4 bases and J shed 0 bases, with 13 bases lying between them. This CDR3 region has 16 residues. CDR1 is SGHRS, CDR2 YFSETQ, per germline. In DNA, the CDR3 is TGCGCCAGCAGCCTTGGACAAACCTCGAACACCGGGGAGCTGTTTTTT. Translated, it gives CASSLGQTSNTGELFF.

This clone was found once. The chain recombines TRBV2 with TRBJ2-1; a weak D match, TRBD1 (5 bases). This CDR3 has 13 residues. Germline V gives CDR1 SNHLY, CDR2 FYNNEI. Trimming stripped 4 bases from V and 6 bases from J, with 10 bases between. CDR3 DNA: TGTGCCAGCAGTGGACAGAACTTCAATGAGCAGTTCTTC. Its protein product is CASSGQNFNEQFF.

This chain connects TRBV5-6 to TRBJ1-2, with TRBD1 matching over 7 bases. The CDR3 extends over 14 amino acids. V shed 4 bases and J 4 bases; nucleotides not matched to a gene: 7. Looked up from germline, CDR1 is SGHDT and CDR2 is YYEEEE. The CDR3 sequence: CASSKGQPSYGYTF. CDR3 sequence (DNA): TGTGCCAGCAGCAAGGGACAGCCTTCCTATGGCTACACCTTC.

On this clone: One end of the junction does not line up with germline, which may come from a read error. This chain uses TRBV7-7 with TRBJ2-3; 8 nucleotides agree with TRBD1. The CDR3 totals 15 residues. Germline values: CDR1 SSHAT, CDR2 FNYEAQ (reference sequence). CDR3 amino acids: CASSQTGAATDTQYF. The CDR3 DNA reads TGTGCTAGCAGTCAGACAGGGGCCGCCACAGATACGCAGTATTTT.

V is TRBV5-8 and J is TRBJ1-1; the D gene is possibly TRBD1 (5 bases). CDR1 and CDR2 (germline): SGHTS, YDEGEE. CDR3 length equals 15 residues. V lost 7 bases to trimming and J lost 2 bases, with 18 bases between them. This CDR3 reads CASLLQGSLNTEAFF. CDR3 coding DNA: TGTGCCAGCCTCCTCCAGGGCTCCCTAAACACTGAAGCTTTCTTT.

Here the CDR3 DNA reads TGTGCCAGCAGCGTCGAAACGGGGGGGCCTCCTTACGAGCAGTACTTC. It specifies CASSVETGGPPYEQYF. The chain recombines TRBV9 with TRBJ2-7, with TRBD2 matching over 8 bases. CDR1 is SGDLS and CDR2 is YYNGEE in the germline V gene. This CDR3 spans 16 amino acids. V lost 2 bases and J lost 4; bases outside the gene matches: 11.

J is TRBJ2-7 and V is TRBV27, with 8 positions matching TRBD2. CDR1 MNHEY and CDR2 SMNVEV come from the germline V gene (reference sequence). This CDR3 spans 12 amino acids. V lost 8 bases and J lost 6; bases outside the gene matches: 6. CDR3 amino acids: CASRRGGFEQYF. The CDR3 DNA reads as TGTGCCAGCCGCCGCGGGGGGTTCGAGCAGTACTTC.

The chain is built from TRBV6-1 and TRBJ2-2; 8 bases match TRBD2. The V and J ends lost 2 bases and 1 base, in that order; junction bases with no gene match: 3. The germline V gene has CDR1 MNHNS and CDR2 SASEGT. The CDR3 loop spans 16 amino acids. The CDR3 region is CASSELGLGNTGELFF. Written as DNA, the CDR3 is TGTGCCAGCAGTGAATTGGGACTAGGGAACACCGGGGAGCTGTTTTTT.

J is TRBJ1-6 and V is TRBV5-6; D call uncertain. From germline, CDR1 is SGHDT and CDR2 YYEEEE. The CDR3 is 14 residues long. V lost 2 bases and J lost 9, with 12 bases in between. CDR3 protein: CASSFRDMGSPLHF. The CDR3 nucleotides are TGTGCCAGCAGCTTTCGGGATATGGGTTCACCCCTCCACTTT.

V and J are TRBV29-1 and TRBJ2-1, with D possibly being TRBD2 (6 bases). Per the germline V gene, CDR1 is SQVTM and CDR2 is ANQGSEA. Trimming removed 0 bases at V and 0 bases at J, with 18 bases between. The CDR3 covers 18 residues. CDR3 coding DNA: TGCAGCGTTGAAGATTGGTCGCGGGACGGCCTCTCCTACAATGAGCAGTTCTTC. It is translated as CSVEDWSRDGLSYNEQFF.

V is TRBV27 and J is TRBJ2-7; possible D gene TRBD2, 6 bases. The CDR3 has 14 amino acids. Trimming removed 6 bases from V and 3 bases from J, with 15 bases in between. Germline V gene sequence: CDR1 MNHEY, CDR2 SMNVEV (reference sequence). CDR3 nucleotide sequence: TGTGCCAGCAGCCTGGAGGGGCTTAGCTACGAGCAGTACTTC. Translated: CASSLEGLSYEQYF.